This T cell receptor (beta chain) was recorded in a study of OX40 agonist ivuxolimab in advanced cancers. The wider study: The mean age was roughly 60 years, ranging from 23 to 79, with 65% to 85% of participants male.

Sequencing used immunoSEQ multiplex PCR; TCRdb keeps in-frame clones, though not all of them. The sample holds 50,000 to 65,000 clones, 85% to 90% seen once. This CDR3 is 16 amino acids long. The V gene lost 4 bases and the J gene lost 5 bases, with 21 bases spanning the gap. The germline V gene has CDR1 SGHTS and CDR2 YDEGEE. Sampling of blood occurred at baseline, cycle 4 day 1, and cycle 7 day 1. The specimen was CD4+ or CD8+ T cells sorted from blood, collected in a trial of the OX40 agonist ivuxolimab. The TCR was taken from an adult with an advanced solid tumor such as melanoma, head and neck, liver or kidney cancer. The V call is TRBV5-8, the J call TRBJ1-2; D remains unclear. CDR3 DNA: TGTGCCAGCAGCGTGATTACAGCGGTGGTATCGTATGGCTACACCTTC. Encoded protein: CASSVITAVVSYGYTF. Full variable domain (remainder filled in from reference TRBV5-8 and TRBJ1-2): EAGVTQSPTHLIKTRGQQATLRCSPISGHTSVYWYQQALGLGLQFLLWYDEGEERNRGNFPPRFSGRQFPNYSSELNVNALELEDSALYLCASSVITAVVSYGYTFGSGTRLTVV.